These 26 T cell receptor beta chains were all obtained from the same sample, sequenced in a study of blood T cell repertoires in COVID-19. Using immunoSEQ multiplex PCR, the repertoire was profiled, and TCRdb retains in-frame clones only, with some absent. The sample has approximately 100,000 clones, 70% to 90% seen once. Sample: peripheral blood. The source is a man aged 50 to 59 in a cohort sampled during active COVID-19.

The CDR3 sequence is CSASPVYEQYF. For the CDR3, the DNA is TGCAGTGCTAGTCCCGTCTACGAGCAGTACTTC. The chain combines TRBV20-1 with TRBJ2-7; D remains unclear. Trimming cost V 3 bases and J 3 bases, with 6 bases left between them. The CDR3 has 11 residues. The V gene's germline CDR1 is DFQATT and CDR2 SNEGSKA (reference sequence).

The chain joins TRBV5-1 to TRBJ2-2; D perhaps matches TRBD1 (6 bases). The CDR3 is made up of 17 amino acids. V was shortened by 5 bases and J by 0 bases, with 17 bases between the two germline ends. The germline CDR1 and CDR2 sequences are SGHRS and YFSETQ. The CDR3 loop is CASRRDSGQPNTGELFF. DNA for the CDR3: TGCGCCAGCAGAAGAGACAGCGGACAGCCGAACACCGGGGAGCTGTTTTTT.

CDR3 region: CASSRADRGDIQYF. The DNA of the CDR3 is TGTGCCAGCAGCCGAGCGGATCGGGGTGACATTCAGTACTTC. The genes are TRBV5-4 and TRBJ2-4, with D tentatively TRBD2 (5 bases). In germline, CDR1 is SGHNT, CDR2 YYREEE (reference sequence). The CDR3 totals 14 residues. V lost 4 bases, J lost 8 bases, and 16 bases lay in between.

Written as DNA, the CDR3 is TGCAGCGTTGAAAGGACTCCCAGGGAGACCCAGTACTTC. Protein sequence: CSVERTPRETQYF. The chain couples TRBV29-1 to TRBJ2-5; possibly TRBD2 for D (5 bases). This CDR3 comprises 13 residues. V was clipped by 2 bases and J by 5 bases, with 12 bases between them. Germline V gene data show CDR1 as SQVTM and CDR2 as ANQGSEA.

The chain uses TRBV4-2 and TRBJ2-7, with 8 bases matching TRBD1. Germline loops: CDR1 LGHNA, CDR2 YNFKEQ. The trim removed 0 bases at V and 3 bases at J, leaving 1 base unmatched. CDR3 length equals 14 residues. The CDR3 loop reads CASSQEQGDYEQYF. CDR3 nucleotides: TGTGCCAGCAGCCAAGAACAGGGGGACTACGAGCAGTACTTC.

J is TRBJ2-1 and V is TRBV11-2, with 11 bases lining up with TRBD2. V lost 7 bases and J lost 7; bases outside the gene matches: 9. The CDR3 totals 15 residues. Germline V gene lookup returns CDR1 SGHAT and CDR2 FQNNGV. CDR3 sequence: CASTVSGGALNEQFF. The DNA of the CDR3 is TGTGCCAGCACAGTTAGCGGGGGGGCCCTAAATGAGCAGTTCTTC.

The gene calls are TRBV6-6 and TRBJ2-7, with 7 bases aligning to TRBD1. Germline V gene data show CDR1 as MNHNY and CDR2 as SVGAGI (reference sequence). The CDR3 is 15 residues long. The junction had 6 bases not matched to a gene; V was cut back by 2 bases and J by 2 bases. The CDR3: CASSYDQTGTYEQYV. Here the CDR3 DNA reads TGTGCCAGCAGTTACGACCAGACAGGGACCTACGAGCAGTACGTC.

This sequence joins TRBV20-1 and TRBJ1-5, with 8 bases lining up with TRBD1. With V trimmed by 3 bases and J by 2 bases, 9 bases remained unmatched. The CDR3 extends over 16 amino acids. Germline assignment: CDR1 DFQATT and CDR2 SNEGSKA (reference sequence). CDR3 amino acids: CSASVDRANGNQPQHF. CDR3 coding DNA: TGCAGTGCTAGTGTGGACAGGGCCAACGGCAATCAGCCCCAGCATTTT.

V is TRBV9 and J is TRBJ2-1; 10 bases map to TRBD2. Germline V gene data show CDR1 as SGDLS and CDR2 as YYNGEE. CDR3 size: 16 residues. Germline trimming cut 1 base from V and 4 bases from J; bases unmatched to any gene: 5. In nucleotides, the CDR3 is TGTGCCAGCAGCGTATCACAGCGGGGGGGATACAATGAGCAGTTCTTC. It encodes CASSVSQRGGYNEQFF.

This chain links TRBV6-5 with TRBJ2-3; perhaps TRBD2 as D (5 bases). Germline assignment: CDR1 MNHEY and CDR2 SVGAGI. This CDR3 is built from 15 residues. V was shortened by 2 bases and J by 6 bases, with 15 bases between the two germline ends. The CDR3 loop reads CASSYDWRLADTQYF. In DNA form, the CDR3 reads TGTGCCAGCAGTTACGATTGGAGGCTAGCTGATACGCAGTATTTT.

This chain's CDR3 is CASSMESSGNTIYF. In DNA form, the CDR3 reads TGTGCCAGTAGTATGGAGAGCTCTGGAAACACCATATATTTT. The chain recombines TRBV19 with TRBJ1-3; the D is unclear. CDR3 length equals 14 residues. V was shortened by 3 bases and J by 0 bases, with 6 bases between the two germline ends. Looked up from germline, CDR1 is LNHDA and CDR2 is SQIVND (reference sequence).

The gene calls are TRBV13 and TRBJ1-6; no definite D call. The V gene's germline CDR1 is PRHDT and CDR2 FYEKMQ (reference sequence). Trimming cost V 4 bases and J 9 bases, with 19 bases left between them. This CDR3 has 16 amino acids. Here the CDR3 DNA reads TGTGCCAGCAGCTCTTGGGCTACCGAGGGTGGTTCACCCCTCCACTTT. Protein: CASSSWATEGGSPLHF. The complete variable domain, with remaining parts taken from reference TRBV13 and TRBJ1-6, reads AAGVIQSPRHLIKEKRETATLKCYPIPRHDTVYWYQQGPGQDPQFLISFYEKMQSDKGSIPDRFSAQQFSDYHSELNMSSLELGDSALYFCASSSWATEGGSPLHFGNGTRLTVT.

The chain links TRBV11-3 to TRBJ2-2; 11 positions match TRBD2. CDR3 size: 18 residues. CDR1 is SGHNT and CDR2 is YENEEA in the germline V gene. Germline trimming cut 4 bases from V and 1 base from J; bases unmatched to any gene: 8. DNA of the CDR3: TGTGCCAGCAGCTCACCCCCCACTAGCGGGGGGAACACCGGGGAGCTGTTTTTT. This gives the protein CASSSPPTSGGNTGELFF.

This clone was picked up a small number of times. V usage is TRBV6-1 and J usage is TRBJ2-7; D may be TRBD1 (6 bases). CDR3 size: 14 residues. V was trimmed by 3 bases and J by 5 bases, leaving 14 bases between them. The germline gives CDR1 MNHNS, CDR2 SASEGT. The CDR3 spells CASSETGRANEQYV. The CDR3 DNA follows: TGTGCCAGCAGTGAGACAGGTAGGGCCAACGAGCAGTACGTC.

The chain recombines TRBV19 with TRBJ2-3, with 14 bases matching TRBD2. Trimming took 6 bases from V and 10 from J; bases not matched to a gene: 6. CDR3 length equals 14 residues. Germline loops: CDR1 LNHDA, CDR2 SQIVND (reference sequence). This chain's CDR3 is CASSPTSGGDAQYF. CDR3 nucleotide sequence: TGTGCCAGTAGCCCGACTAGCGGGGGGGATGCGCAGTATTTT.

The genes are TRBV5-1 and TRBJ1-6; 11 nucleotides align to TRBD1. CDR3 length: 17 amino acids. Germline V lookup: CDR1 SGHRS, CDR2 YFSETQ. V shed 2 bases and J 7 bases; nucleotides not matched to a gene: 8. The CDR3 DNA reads TGCGCCAGCAGCTTCTCCGGGACAGGGGGTAGGAATTCACCCCTCCACTTT. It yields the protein CASSFSGTGGRNSPLHF.

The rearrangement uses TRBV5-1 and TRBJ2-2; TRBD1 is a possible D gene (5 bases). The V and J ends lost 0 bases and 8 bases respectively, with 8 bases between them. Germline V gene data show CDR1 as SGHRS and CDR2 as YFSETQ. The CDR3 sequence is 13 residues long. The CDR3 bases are TGCGCCAGCAGCTTGGGACCAGGGGGGGAGCTGTTTTTT. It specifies CASSLGPGGELFF.

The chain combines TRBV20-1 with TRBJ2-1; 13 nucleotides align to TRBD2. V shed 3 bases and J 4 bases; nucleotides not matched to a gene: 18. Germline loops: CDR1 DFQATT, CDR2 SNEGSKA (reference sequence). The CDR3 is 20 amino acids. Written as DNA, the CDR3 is TGCAGTGCTAGTCCCCCCCCGGGACTAGCGGGACTCTTACGATACAATGAGCAGTTCTTC. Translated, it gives CSASPPPGLAGLLRYNEQFF.

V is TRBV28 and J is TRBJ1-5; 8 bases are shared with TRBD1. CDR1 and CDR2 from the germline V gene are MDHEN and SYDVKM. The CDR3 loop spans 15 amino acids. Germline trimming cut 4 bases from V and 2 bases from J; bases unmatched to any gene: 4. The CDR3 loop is CASSSPGQGNQPQHF. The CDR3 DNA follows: TGTGCCAGCAGTTCTCCGGGACAGGGCAATCAGCCCCAGCATTTT.

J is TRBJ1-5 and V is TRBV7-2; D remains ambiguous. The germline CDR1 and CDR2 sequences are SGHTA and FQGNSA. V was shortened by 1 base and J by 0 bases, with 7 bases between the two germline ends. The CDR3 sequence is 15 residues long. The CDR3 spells CASSLGHYSNQPQHF. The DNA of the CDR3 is TGTGCCAGCAGCTTAGGACATTATAGCAATCAGCCCCAGCATTTT.

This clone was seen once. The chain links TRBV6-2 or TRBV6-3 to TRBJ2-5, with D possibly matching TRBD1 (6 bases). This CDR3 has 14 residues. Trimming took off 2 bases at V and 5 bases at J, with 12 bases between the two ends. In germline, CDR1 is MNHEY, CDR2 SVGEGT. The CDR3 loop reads CASSYHRVGETQYF. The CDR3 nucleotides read TGTGCCAGCAGTTACCACAGGGTCGGGGAGACCCAGTACTTC.

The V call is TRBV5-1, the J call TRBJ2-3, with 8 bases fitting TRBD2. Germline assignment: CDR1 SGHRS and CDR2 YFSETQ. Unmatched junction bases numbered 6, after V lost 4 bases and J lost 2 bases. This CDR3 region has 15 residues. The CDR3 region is CASSRSGSTTDTQYF. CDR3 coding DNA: TGCGCCAGCAGCCGCAGCGGGAGCACCACAGATACGCAGTATTTT.

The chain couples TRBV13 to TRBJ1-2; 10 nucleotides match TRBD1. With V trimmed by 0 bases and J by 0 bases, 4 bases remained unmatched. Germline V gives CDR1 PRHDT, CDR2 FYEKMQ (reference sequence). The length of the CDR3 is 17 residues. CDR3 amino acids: CASSLGGTGDPNYGYTF. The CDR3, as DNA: TGTGCCAGCAGCTTAGGCGGGACAGGGGATCCTAACTATGGCTACACCTTC. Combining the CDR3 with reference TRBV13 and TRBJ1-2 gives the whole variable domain AAGVIQSPRHLIKEKRETATLKCYPIPRHDTVYWYQQGPGQDPQFLISFYEKMQSDKGSIPDRFSAQQFSDYHSELNMSSLELGDSALYFCASSLGGTGDPNYGYTFGSGTRLTVV.

DNA of the CDR3: TGTGCCAGCAGCCTTAAACAGGGGTCGGCTGGCTACACCTTC. This translates into CASSLKQGSAGYTF. This chain joins TRBV2 and TRBJ1-2, with 7 bases aligning to TRBD1. The CDR3 covers 14 residues. V lost 6 bases to trimming and J lost 7 bases; unmatched junction nucleotides: 11. Germline CDR1 SNHLY, CDR2 FYNNEI. Full variable domain (outside the CDR3, taken from reference TRBV2 and TRBJ1-2): EPEVTQTPSHQVTQMGQEVILRCVPISNHLYFYWYRQILGQKVEFLVSFYNNEISEKSEIFDDQFSVERPDGSNFTLKIRSTKLEDSAMYFCASSLKQGSAGYTFGSGTRLTVV.

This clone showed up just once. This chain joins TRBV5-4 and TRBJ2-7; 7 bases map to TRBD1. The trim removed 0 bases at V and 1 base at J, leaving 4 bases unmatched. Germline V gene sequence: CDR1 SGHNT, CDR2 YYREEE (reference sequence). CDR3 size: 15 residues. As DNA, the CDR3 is TGTGCCAGCAGCTTGGATGGACAGGCGTCCTACGAGCAGTACTTC. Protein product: CASSLDGQASYEQYF.

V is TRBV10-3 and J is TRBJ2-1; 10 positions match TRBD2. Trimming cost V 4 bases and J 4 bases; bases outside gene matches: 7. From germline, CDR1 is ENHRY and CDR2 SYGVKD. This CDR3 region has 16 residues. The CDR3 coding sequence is TGTGCCATCAGTGGGAGCGGGGGGGGAAGTTACAATGAGCAGTTCTTC. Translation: CAISGSGGGSYNEQFF.